Below are 17 T cell receptor beta chains sequenced from a single sample in a study of cytomegalovirus exposure and HLA in healthy donors. Use of 60 Vbeta and 13 Jbeta primers characterized the PCR. Here immunoSEQ multiplex PCR was the method, and the copy in TCRdb shows in-frame clones only, minus some. The sample contains 150,000 to 200,000 clones, 84% of which appear only once. Sequenced sample: PBMCs. These receptors came from a girl aged 10-17 years in good health and CMV-seropositive.

This clone was detected a few times. This rearrangement joins TRBV11-2 to TRBJ1-1, with 8 bases identical to TRBD1. This CDR3 region has 13 residues. Germline CDR1 reads SGHAT; CDR2 reads FQNNGV. V was pared by 5 bases and J by 8 bases, with 7 bases of the junction left unmatched. CDR3 sequence reads: CASSPRTGREAFF. The CDR3 DNA reads as TGTGCCAGCAGCCCCCGGACAGGGAGGGAAGCTTTCTTT.

V usage is TRBV2 and J usage is TRBJ1-2; TRBD1 might be the D (6 bases). Germline-derived CDR1 and CDR2 are SNHLY and FYNNEI. CDR3 size: 12 residues. Trimming removed 4 bases from V and 6 bases from J, with 9 bases in between. The CDR3, as DNA: TGTGCCAGCAGTGCCAGGGGAAATGGCTACACCTTC. Translating gives CASSARGNGYTF.

The V call is TRBV9, the J call TRBJ2-1, with 11 bases lining up with TRBD2. Germline assignment: CDR1 SGDLS and CDR2 YYNGEE. The CDR3 is made up of 16 amino acids. Trimming at V came to 1 base and at J to 4 bases, leaving 4 bases not matched to a gene. CDR3 nucleotide sequence: TGTGCCAGCAGCGTACAGGGACTAGCGGATTACAATGAGCAGTTCTTC. Its protein is CASSVQGLADYNEQFF.

V gene TRBV11-2 combines with J gene TRBJ1-2, with TRBD1 matching over 7 bases. Per germline, CDR1 SGHAT and CDR2 FQNNGV. CDR3 length equals 19 residues. Trimming took 0 bases from V and 7 from J; bases not matched to a gene: 20. Written as DNA, the CDR3 is TGTGCCAGCAGCTTAGAAGGGGCGTGGGGACAGAGGAGCGCTGGTGGCTACACCTTC. Protein product: CASSLEGAWGQRSAGGYTF.

This clone was seen only once. For the CDR3, the DNA is TGTGCCAGCAGTTACTCGGGGACTAGCGTCGATGAGCAGTTCTTC. Translated: CASSYSGTSVDEQFF. V and J are TRBV6-6 and TRBJ2-1; 10 positions agree with TRBD2. Losses at the gene ends were 0 bases for V and 8 bases for J; bases not matched to a gene: 4. Germline CDR1 and CDR2: MNHNY and SVGAGI (reference sequence). The CDR3 is 15 residues long.

On this clone itself: At one end the junction does not follow the germline gene, possibly because of a read error. The chain links TRBV30 to TRBJ2-1; 12 bases are shared with TRBD2. The CDR3 extends over 15 amino acids. Germline assignment: CDR1 GTSNPN and CDR2 SVGIG (reference sequence). CDR3 nucleotide sequence: TGTGCCTGGAGTACTAGCGGGGGGTACTACGATGAGCAGTTCTTC. Protein: CAWSTSGGYYDEQFF.

The table lists this clone with a count of one. The chain uses TRBV12-5 and TRBJ2-4, with 9 bases aligning to TRBD1. From germline, CDR1 is LGHNT and CDR2 FRNRAP. The CDR3 length is 17 residues. V lost 1 base to trimming and J lost 0 bases; unmatched junction nucleotides: 4. This chain's CDR3 is CASGLGTGDLAKNIQYF. In nucleotides, the CDR3 is TGTGCTAGTGGTTTGGGGACAGGGGATTTAGCCAAAAACATTCAGTACTTC. Complete variable domain (other parts from reference TRBV12-5 and TRBJ2-4): DARVTQTPRHKVTEMGQEVTMRCQPILGHNTVFWYRQTMMQGLELLAYFRNRAPLDDSGMPKDRFSAEMPDATLATLKIQPSEPRDSAVYFCASGLGTGDLAKNIQYFGAGTRLSVL.

The chain recombines TRBV7-9 with TRBJ2-3, with 8 nucleotides matching TRBD1. This CDR3 has 15 residues. Germline-derived CDR1 and CDR2 are SEHNR and FQNEAQ (reference sequence). Trimming cost V 5 bases and J 2 bases; bases outside gene matches: 6. CDR3 sequence reads: CASSGGQGDTDTQYF. CDR3 nucleotide sequence: TGTGCCAGCAGCGGAGGACAGGGAGACACAGATACGCAGTATTTT. Based on the CDR3 plus reference TRBV7-9 and TRBJ2-3, the full variable domain is DTGVSQNPRHKITKRGQNVTFRCDPISEHNRLYWYRQTLGQGPEFLTYFQNEAQLEKSRLLSDRFSAERPKGSFSTLEIQRTEQGDSAMYLCASSGGQGDTDTQYFGPGTRLTVL.

The genes are TRBV9 and TRBJ2-7; 7 bases line up with TRBD1. Germline V gene data show CDR1 as SGDLS and CDR2 as YYNGEE. The length of the CDR3 is 14 residues. Trimming removed 4 bases from V and 4 bases from J; junction bases left unmatched: 8. As DNA, the CDR3 is TGTGCCAGCAGCTTAGGACAGGATCAATACGAGCAGTACTTC. Residues: CASSLGQDQYEQYF. Full variable domain (remainder filled in from reference TRBV9 and TRBJ2-7): DSGVTQTPKHLITATGQRVTLRCSPRSGDLSVYWYQQSLDQGLQFLIQYYNGEERAKGNILERFSAQQFPDLHSELNLSSLELGDSALYFCASSLGQDQYEQYFGPGTRLTVT.

This clone was seen only a few times. This chain uses TRBV5-1 with TRBJ2-2; 8 bases fit TRBD1. Per germline, CDR1 SGHRS and CDR2 YFSETQ. CDR3 length: 19 amino acids. Losses at the gene ends were 1 base for V and 0 bases for J; bases not matched to a gene: 11. The CDR3 DNA is TGCGCCAGCAGCTTGTTGGCCCCGGCGGACAGGGCGAACACCGGGGAGCTGTTTTTT. It yields the protein CASSLLAPADRANTGELFF.

V is TRBV13 and J is TRBJ1-3, with 9 bases aligning to TRBD1. Looked up from germline, CDR1 is PRHDT and CDR2 is FYEKMQ (reference sequence). V lost 3 bases, J lost 4 bases, and 4 bases stayed unmatched. The CDR3 has 15 residues. The CDR3 sequence: CASSFGQGPGNTIYF. The CDR3 DNA reads TGTGCCAGCAGCTTCGGACAGGGGCCCGGAAACACCATATATTTT.

The gene calls are TRBV27 and TRBJ1-6; unclear D gene. Germline loops: CDR1 MNHEY, CDR2 SMNVEV (reference sequence). Deletions cut 3 bases from V and 0 bases from J, with 6 bases between. The CDR3 totals 15 residues. CDR3 nucleotide sequence: TGTGCCAGCAGTTTCAGAAACTCCTATAATTCACCCCTCCACTTT. It is translated as CASSFRNSYNSPLHF.

This chain links TRBV29-1 with TRBJ2-7; possible D gene TRBD1, 6 bases. The germline CDR1 and CDR2 sequences are SQVTM and ANQGSEA. The CDR3 spans 12 residues. V was clipped by 0 bases and J by 4 bases, with 7 bases between them. The CDR3: CSVEDDRYEQYF. The CDR3 DNA sequence: TGCAGCGTTGAAGATGACAGGTACGAGCAGTACTTC.

The chain uses TRBV14 and TRBJ2-7, with 8 bases matching TRBD1. Germline CDR1 and CDR2: SGHDN and FVKESK. V shed 4 bases, J shed 2 bases, and the junction held 4 bases outside the gene matches. CDR3 size: 14 residues. CDR3 nucleotides: TGTGCCAGCAGCCCCGGGACAGGACCCTACGAGCAGTACTTC. Translation: CASSPGTGPYEQYF.

Here the CDR3 DNA reads TGTGCCAGCAGCGTAGATCGGGGGGGAGAAGCTTTCTTT. Translation gives CASSVDRGGEAFF. The rearrangement uses TRBV9 and TRBJ1-1, with D maybe TRBD1 (5 bases). The V gene's germline CDR1 is SGDLS and CDR2 YYNGEE. V shed 0 bases and J shed 8 bases, with 11 bases lying between them. This CDR3 spans 13 amino acids. Full variable domain (missing parts from reference TRBV9 and TRBJ1-1): DSGVTQTPKHLITATGQRVTLRCSPRSGDLSVYWYQQSLDQGLQFLIQYYNGEERAKGNILERFSAQQFPDLHSELNLSSLELGDSALYFCASSVDRGGEAFFGQGTRLTVV.

This clone has more than one count but fewer than ten. This chain connects TRBV9 to TRBJ1-4; perhaps TRBD1 as D (6 bases). The germline gives CDR1 SGDLS, CDR2 YYNGEE. There are 16 residues in the CDR3. V lost 4 bases to trimming and J lost 7 bases, with 20 bases between them. In DNA form, the CDR3 reads TGTGCCAGCAGCCGGGGGGGGCAAGGCTCTCTTGAAAAACTGTTTTTT. Protein: CASSRGGQGSLEKLFF.

J is TRBJ1-4 and V is TRBV12-5; tentatively, D is TRBD1 (5 bases). The CDR3 runs 15 residues. Germline CDR1 LGHNT, CDR2 FRNRAP. The germline V and J ends were trimmed by 3 bases and 1 base, with 9 bases remaining between them. Here the CDR3 reads CASGFTGGTNEKLFF. DNA for the CDR3: TGTGCTAGTGGTTTCACAGGTGGAACTAATGAAAAACTGTTTTTT. Looking up the rest from reference TRBV12-5 and TRBJ1-4 gives the full variable domain: DARVTQTPRHKVTEMGQEVTMRCQPILGHNTVFWYRQTMMQGLELLAYFRNRAPLDDSGMPKDRFSAEMPDATLATLKIQPSEPRDSAVYFCASGFTGGTNEKLFFGSGTQLSVL.